This T cell receptor beta chain appears in the sequencing data of a study of identical twins. Study-wide results and limits: Analyses based on zero insertions could be partly confounded by invariant MAIT and iNKT cells.

TCRdb fed the 5' RACE reads into MiXCR, producing one record per CDR3 protein. The sample has about 390,000 distinct CDR3 sequences, approximately 8.8% seen once. CDR3 length: 14 residues. The germline V and J ends were trimmed by 5 bases and 8 bases, with 16 bases remaining between them. This clonotype was counted at least ten times. Its antigen is still unknown. The sequence was collected from a woman in her forties or fifties in good health. The material sequenced was naive T cells sorted from blood. The chain couples TRBV12-3 or TRBV12-4 to TRBJ2-1; D may match TRBD1 or TRBD2 (6 bases each). The CDR3 coding sequence is TGTGCCAGCAGTCCCTCCGGGGGCAGGGATGAGCAGTTCTTC. As protein: CASSPSGGRDEQFF.